This TCR beta chain came from a study of Ad26.COV2.S vaccination and SARS-CoV-2 variants. On the study more broadly: Donor had been placed in the Ad26.COV2.S arm of the COV1001 trial.

Looked up from germline, CDR1 is SGHDT and CDR2 is YYEEEE. V was cut by 0 bases and J by 5 bases, with 2 bases left in between. The CDR3 loop spans 11 amino acids. Notes on this clone: Other DNA sequences in the sample encode the same CDR3.

Sequencing was performed with immunoSEQ multiplex PCR; in TCRdb, only in-frame clones are kept and a portion is missing. The profile shows about 450,000 clones, approximately 89% of them singletons. This sample's treatment: some 19 received Ad26.COV2.S at low or high dose, single or two shots; about 5 received placebo; per-sample allocation not given. At day 63 after the first vaccine or placebo injection, samples were drawn. Vaccine was an Ad26 vector expressing Wuhan-strain SARS-CoV-2 spike. This clonotype was obtained from a person between 18 and 65 years old who received the Ad26.COV2.S COVID-19 vaccine or a placebo. Sequencing used peripheral blood, obtained in a trial of Ad26.COV2.S vaccine versus placebo. V gene TRBV5-6 combines with J gene TRBJ1-1; no definite D call. Here the CDR3 DNA reads TGTGCCAGCAGCTTGGGGACTGAAGCTTTCTTT. It encodes CASSLGTEAFF.